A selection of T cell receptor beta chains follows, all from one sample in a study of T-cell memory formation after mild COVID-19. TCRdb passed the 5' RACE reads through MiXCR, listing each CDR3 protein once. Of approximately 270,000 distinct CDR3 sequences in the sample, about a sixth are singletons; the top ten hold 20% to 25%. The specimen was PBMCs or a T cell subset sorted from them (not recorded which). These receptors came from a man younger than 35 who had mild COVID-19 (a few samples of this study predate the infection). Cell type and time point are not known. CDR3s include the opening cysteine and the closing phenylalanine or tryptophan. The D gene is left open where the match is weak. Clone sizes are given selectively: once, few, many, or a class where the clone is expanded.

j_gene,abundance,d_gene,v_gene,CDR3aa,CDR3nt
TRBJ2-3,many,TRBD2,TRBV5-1,CASSDNSGGVTDTQYF,TGCGCCAGCAGCGACAATAGCGGGGGGGTCACAGATACGCAGTATTTT
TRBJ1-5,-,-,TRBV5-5,CASSLEYGPHNQPQHF,TGTGCCAGCAGCTTGGAGTACGGCCCCCACAATCAGCCCCAGCATTTT
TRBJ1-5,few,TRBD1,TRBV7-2,CASSLVGTGSGQPQHF,TGTGCCAGCAGCTTAGTAGGGACAGGGTCAGGTCAGCCCCAGCATTTT
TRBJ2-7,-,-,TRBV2,CASSELPAGSYEQYF,TGTGCCAGCAGTGAATTACCGGCAGGATCCTACGAGCAGTACTTC
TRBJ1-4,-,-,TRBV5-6,CASTSDRGEKLFF,TGTGCCAGCACCTCAGACCGGGGTGAAAAACTGTTTTTT
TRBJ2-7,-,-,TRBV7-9,CASSHPSIYPYEQYF,TGTGCCAGCAGCCATCCTAGCATCTACCCCTACGAGCAGTACTTC
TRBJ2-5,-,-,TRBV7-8,CASSSNPAETQYF,TGTGCCAGCAGCTCCAACCCAGCGGAGACCCAGTACTTC
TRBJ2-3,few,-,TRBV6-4,CASSGSHLGDTQYF,TGTGCCAGCAGTGGTTCCCATCTGGGAGATACGCAGTATTTT
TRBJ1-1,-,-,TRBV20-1,CSALGGTGWYIEAFF,TGCAGTGCCCTGGGAGGGACTGGCTGGTATATTGAAGCTTTCTTT
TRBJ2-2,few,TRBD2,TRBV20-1,CSAAFGGAGTGELFF,TGCAGTGCGGCGTTCGGGGGGGCCGGCACCGGGGAGCTGTTTTTT
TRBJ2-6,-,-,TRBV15,CATSNYGAGANVLTF,TGTGCCACCAGCAACTACGGGGCTGGGGCCAACGTCCTGACTTTC
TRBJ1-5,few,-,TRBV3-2,CASSQDNQPQHF,TGTGCCAGCAGCCAAGACAATCAGCCCCAGCATTTT
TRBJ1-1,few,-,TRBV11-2,CASSPSWGAFF,TGTGCCAGCAGCCCCTCGTGGGGAGCTTTCTTT
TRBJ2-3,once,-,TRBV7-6,CASSPLAGAGGDTQYF,TGTGCCAGCAGTCCCCTGGCAGGGGCTGGGGGAGATACGCAGTATTTT
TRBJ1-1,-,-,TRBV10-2,CASSESRQAKNTEAFF,TGCGCCAGCAGTGAGTCCCGACAGGCAAAGAACACTGAAGCTTTCTTT
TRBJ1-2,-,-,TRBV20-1,CSASRDIRNYGYTF,TGCAGTGCTAGCCGGGACATCAGGAACTATGGCTACACCTTC
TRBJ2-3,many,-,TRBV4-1,CASSQETNPSTDTQYF,TGCGCCAGCAGCCAAGAAACGAATCCTAGCACAGATACGCAGTATTTT
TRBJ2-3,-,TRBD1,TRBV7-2,CASSPQGALSTDTQYF,TGTGCCAGCAGCCCACAGGGGGCGCTTTCCACAGATACGCAGTATTTT
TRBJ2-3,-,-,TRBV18,CASSPRSGPADTQYF,TGTGCCAGCTCACCGAGGTCCGGCCCCGCAGATACGCAGTATTTT
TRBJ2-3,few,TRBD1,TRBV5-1,CAASRDSLDTQYF,TGCGCCGCCTCCCGGGACAGCCTAGATACGCAGTATTTT
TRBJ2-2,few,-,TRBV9,CASSVDPGLSGELFF,TGTGCCAGCAGCGTCGACCCGGGATTGAGTGGGGAGCTGTTTTTT
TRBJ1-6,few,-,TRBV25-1,CASRSRAASPLHF,TGTGCCAGCAGGTCCAGGGCGGCTTCACCCCTCCACTTT
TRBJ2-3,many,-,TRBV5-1,CASSFDKSTDTQYF,TGCGCCAGCAGCTTCGACAAGAGCACAGATACGCAGTATTTT
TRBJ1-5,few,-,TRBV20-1,CSAPMGDSNQPQHF,TGCAGTGCGCCCATGGGGGACAGCAATCAGCCCCAGCATTTT
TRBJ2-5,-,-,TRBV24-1,CATSERGGETQYF,TGTGCCACCAGTGAAAGGGGAGGCGAGACCCAGTACTTC
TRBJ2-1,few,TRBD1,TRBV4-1,CASSPIIRGPPGEQFF,TGCGCCAGCAGCCCAATTATCAGGGGGCCACCGGGTGAGCAGTTCTTC
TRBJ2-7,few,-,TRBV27,CASMQPGGEQYF,TGTGCCAGCATGCAGCCCGGGGGCGAGCAGTACTTC
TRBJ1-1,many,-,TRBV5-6,CASSLVRGTTHTEAFF,TGTGCCAGCAGCTTGGTTCGGGGGACGACGCACACTGAAGCTTTCTTT
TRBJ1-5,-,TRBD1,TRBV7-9,CASSFGQVGQPQHF,TGTGCCAGCAGCTTCGGACAGGTGGGGCAGCCCCAGCATTTT
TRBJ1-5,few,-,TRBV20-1,CSADTGFGNQPQHF,TGCAGTGCTGATACAGGGTTTGGCAATCAGCCCCAGCATTTT
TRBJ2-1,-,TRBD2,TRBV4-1,CASSQSAPGGDEQFF,TGCGCCAGCAGCCAGTCGGCTCCCGGGGGGGATGAGCAGTTCTTC
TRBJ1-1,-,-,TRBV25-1,CASSRPPANTEAFF,TGTGCCAGCAGTCGTCCCCCGGCCAACACTGAAGCTTTCTTT
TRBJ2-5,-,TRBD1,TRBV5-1,CASSWGQGQETQYF,TGCGCCAGCAGCTGGGGACAGGGCCAAGAGACCCAGTACTTC
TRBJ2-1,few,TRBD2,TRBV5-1,CASSRSGAGGEPYNEQFF,TGCGCCAGCAGCCGTTCGGGAGCGGGGGGAGAACCTTACAATGAGCAGTTCTTC
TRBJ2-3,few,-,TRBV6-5,CASSRQKVDTQYF,TGTGCCAGCAGCCGCCAGAAGGTAGATACGCAGTATTTT
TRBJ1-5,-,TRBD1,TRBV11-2,CASSGHRGSNQPQHF,TGTGCCAGCAGCGGACACAGGGGCTCCAATCAGCCCCAGCATTTT
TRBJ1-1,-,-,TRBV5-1,CASSSLGAGDTEAFF,TGCGCCAGCAGCTCCCTGGGGGCCGGGGACACTGAAGCTTTCTTT
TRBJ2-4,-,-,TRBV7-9,CASWSGNIQYF,TGTGCCAGCTGGTCAGGAAACATTCAGTACTTC